These T cell receptor beta chains were read from a single sample in a study of T cell responses to AZD1222 COVID-19 vaccine. Data came from immunoSEQ multiplex PCR; TCRdb stores just in-frame clones and leaves some out. The top ten hold about 4.6% of the sample, which has 75,000 to 95,000 clones, 85% seen once. The sequencing used peripheral blood, collected 28 days after the second AZD1222 dose. The receptors derive from an adult who received the AZD1222 COVID-19 vaccine. Both conserved end residues are part of each CDR3. A D gene is named only where the DNA matches it firmly. Size is stated for part of the rows, as once, few or many counts, or as a class when the clone is expanded.

-,TRBJ1-1,-,TRBV7-9,CASSPSPEAEAFF,TGTGCCAGCAGCCCCTCCCCGGAGGCTGAAGCTTTCTTT
-,TRBJ2-6,TRBD1,TRBV15,CATSREGTGGTGANVLTF,TGTGCCACCAGCAGAGAAGGGACAGGGGGTACCGGGGCCAACGTCCTGACTTTC
-,TRBJ1-4,-,TRBV7-2,CASSPPGTTRWGEKLFF,TGTGCCAGCAGCCCCCCTGGGACAACAAGGTGGGGTGAAAAACTGTTTTTT
once,TRBJ2-5,-,TRBV9,CASSPRDGGSGTQYF,TGTGCCAGCAGCCCCCGGGACGGGGGATCAGGGACCCAGTACTTC
once,TRBJ1-2,-,TRBV7-2,CASRQNYGYTF,TGTGCCAGCAGGCAGAACTATGGCTACACCTTC
-,TRBJ1-4,-,TRBV6-5,CASILGGGYDEKLFF,TGTGCCAGCATCCTAGGGGGAGGGTATGACGAAAAACTGTTTTTT
-,TRBJ2-1,TRBD2,TRBV7-2,CASSLGTSGSNEQFF,TGTGCCAGCAGCTTAGGGACTAGCGGGAGCAATGAGCAGTTCTTC
-,TRBJ2-2,-,TRBV18,CASSPPGDITNTGELFF,TGTGCCAGCTCACCACCGGGGGACATCACAAACACCGGGGAGCTGTTTTTT
-,TRBJ2-7,-,TRBV7-9,CASSFEPGSYEQYF,TGTGCCAGCAGCTTTGAACCAGGATCCTACGAGCAGTACTTC
few,TRBJ2-4,TRBD1,TRBV19,CASSIEQGSPINIQYF,TGTGCCAGTAGTATAGAACAGGGGTCCCCGATTAACATTCAGTACTTC
-,TRBJ2-5,-,TRBV19,CASSIDNQETQYF,TGTGCCAGTAGTATAGACAACCAAGAGACCCAGTACTTC
-,TRBJ1-2,TRBD1,TRBV12-5,CASGQPDRFFSGYTF,TGTGCTAGTGGTCAACCGGACAGGTTTTTTTCTGGCTACACCTTC
-,TRBJ1-1,-,TRBV10-1,CASKLAVNTEAFF,TGCGCCAGCAAGTTGGCGGTGAACACTGAAGCTTTCTTT
-,TRBJ2-7,-,TRBV18,CASSPQQATYEQYF,TGTGCCAGCTCACCACAACAGGCTACCTACGAGCAGTACTTC
-,TRBJ2-7,-,TRBV3-1/TRBV3-2,CASSQGGYEQYF,TGTGCCAGCAGCCAAGGAGGGTACGAGCAGTACTTC
-,TRBJ2-6,-,TRBV28,CASSFPRAGANVLTF,TGTGCCAGCAGTTTCCCCCGTGCCGGGGCCAACGTCCTGACTTTC
-,TRBJ2-7,TRBD1,TRBV29-1,CSVALRQGKASYEQYF,TGCAGCGTCGCCCTCAGACAGGGAAAGGCCTCCTACGAGCAGTACTTC
-,TRBJ1-6,-,TRBV20-1,CSASSAGVGSPLHF,TGCAGTGCTAGTTCTGCGGGGGTTGGGTCACCCCTCCACTTT
-,TRBJ2-2,-,TRBV28,CASYGITGELFF,TGTGCCAGCTATGGAATAACCGGGGAGCTGTTTTTT
-,TRBJ2-7,-,TRBV7-3,CASSLRGNGGNEQYF,TGTGCCAGCAGCTTAAGAGGTAACGGAGGGAACGAGCAGTACTTC
-,TRBJ1-5,TRBD1,TRBV5-1,CASSSGAGQGSNQPQHF,TGCGCCAGCAGCTCGGGGGCCGGACAGGGCAGCAATCAGCCCCAGCATTTT
once,TRBJ2-2,TRBD1,TRBV27,CASKLRDRGTGELFF,TGTGCCAGCAAACTCCGGGACAGGGGCACCGGGGAGCTGTTTTTT
-,TRBJ2-2,-,TRBV18,CASSPGNTGELFF,TGTGCCAGCTCACCAGGAAACACCGGGGAGCTGTTTTTT
-,TRBJ2-3,-,TRBV7-2,CASSPWTSHTDTQYF,TGTGCCAGCAGCCCCTGGACTTCTCACACAGATACGCAGTATTTT
-,TRBJ1-1,-,TRBV5-1,CASSLVAGEAFF,TGCGCCAGCAGCTTGGTGGCAGGTGAAGCTTTCTTT
-,TRBJ2-1,TRBD2,TRBV7-2,CASSLGLAGADNEQFF,TGTGCCAGCAGCTTAGGGCTAGCGGGAGCGGACAATGAGCAGTTCTTC
few,TRBJ1-5,-,TRBV15,CATSGTRNQPQHF,TGTGCCACCAGCGGCACGAGAAATCAGCCCCAGCATTTT
-,TRBJ1-1,TRBD1,TRBV24-1,CATSDSTGGNTEAFF,TGTGCCACCAGTGATTCCACAGGGGGCAACACTGAAGCTTTCTTT
-,TRBJ2-3,TRBD2,TRBV5-1,CASSLLAGGLGTDTQYF,TGCGCCAGCAGCTTGCTAGCGGGGGGGCTGGGCACAGATACGCAGTATTTT
-,TRBJ1-2,TRBD1,TRBV6-6,CASSFPTTGINYGYTF,TGTGCCAGCAGTTTTCCTACGACAGGGATTAACTATGGCTACACCTTC
-,TRBJ2-2,-,TRBV6-4,CASSDSPGTGELFF,TGTGCCAGCAGTGACAGCCCAGGCACCGGGGAGCTGTTTTTT
-,TRBJ2-5,-,TRBV2,CASSVVVGGRETQYF,TGTGCCAGCAGTGTGGTGGTTGGGGGGAGGGAGACCCAGTACTTC
once,TRBJ2-3,-,TRBV2,CASCWTERTDTQYF,TGTGCCAGCTGTTGGACAGAACGCACAGATACGCAGTATTTT
-,TRBJ2-1,-,TRBV2,CASSITSGVEQFF,TGTGCCAGCAGTATCACCTCGGGGGTTGAGCAGTTCTTC
-,TRBJ1-2,-,TRBV5-1,CASSLAVDVFGYTF,TGCGCCAGCAGCTTGGCAGTGGACGTCTTTGGCTACACCTTC
once,TRBJ1-1,-,TRBV20-1,CSASSGGTLNTEAFF,TGCAGTGCTAGTAGCGGTGGGACCCTGAACACTGAAGCTTTCTTT
-,TRBJ1-4,-,TRBV9,CASSREGSPEKLFF,TGTGCCAGCAGTAGAGAGGGCTCTCCTGAAAAACTGTTTTTT
-,TRBJ1-2,-,TRBV3-1/TRBV3-2,CASSPWTDANYGYTF,TGTGCCAGCAGCCCTTGGACAGACGCTAACTATGGCTACACCTTC
-,TRBJ1-1,-,TRBV28,CASSRGQGLYEAFF,TGTGCCAGCAGTCGAGGGCAGGGGCTTTATGAAGCTTTCTTT
-,TRBJ2-3,-,TRBV2,CASSSRERRSTDTQYF,TGTGCCAGCAGTAGTCGGGAGCGGAGAAGCACAGATACGCAGTATTTT